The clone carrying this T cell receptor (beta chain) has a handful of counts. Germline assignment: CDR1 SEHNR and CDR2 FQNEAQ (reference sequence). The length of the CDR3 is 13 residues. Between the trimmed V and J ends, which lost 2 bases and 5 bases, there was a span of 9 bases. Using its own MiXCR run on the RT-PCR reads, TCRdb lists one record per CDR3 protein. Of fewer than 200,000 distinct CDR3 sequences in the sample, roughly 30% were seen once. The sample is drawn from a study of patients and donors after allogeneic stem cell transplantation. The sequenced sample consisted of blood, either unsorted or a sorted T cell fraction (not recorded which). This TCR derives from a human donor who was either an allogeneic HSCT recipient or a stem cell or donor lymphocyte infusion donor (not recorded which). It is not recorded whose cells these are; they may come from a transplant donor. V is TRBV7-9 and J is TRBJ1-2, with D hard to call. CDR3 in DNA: TGTGCCAGCAGCTTATATACGGATTATGGCTACACCTTC. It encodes CASSLYTDYGYTF.